The 16 T cell receptor beta chains below all came from one sample that was sequenced in a study of identical twins. One entry per CDR3 protein results from TCRdb running MiXCR on the 5' RACE reads. Altogether nearly 900,000 distinct CDR3 sequences are present, 9% to 15% being singletons, with the ten largest covering under 2%. In addition, the sample was reused for a study of yellow fever vaccine responses in identical twins.

Input material: PBMCs. The source of these receptors is a woman aged 18 to 35 in good health.

The rearrangement joins TRBV5-1 to TRBJ2-2, with D possibly being TRBD2 (6 bases). Germline CDR1 reads SGHRS; CDR2 reads YFSETQ. This CDR3 region has 14 residues. Deletions cut 0 bases from V and 5 bases from J, with 8 bases between. The DNA for the CDR3 is TGCGCCAGCAGCTTGGATGCGGGAACCGGGGAGCTGTTTTTT. Residues: CASSLDAGTGELFF.

In nucleotides, the CDR3 is TGTGCCAGCAGCTTAGCGCCAGGGGGGGAGGAAGAGCAGTTCTTC. Translating it yields CASSLAPGGEEEQFF. The rearrangement joins TRBV7-8 to TRBJ2-1; D may match TRBD1 or TRBD2 (7 bases each). The V gene's germline CDR1 is SGHVS and CDR2 FQNEAQ. The V end was cut by 0 bases, the J end by 10 bases, with 16 bases between. This CDR3 is 15 amino acids long.

This clonotype was picked up a small number of times. V and J are TRBV29-1 and TRBJ1-5; D gene uncertain. V lost 1 base to trimming and J lost 6 bases, with 13 bases between them. This CDR3 has 14 amino acids. Germline V gene lookup returns CDR1 SQVTM and CDR2 ANQGSEA. The CDR3 reads CSVEGFWVGQPQHF. CDR3 sequence (DNA): TGCAGCGTTGAAGGTTTCTGGGTTGGTCAGCCCCAGCATTTT. Filled out from reference TRBV29-1 and TRBJ1-5, the complete variable domain reads SAVISQKPSRDICQRGTSLTIQCQVDSQVTMMFWYRQQPGQSLTLIATANQGSEATYESGFVIDKFPISRPNLTFSTLTVSNMSPEDSSIYLCSVEGFWVGQPQHFGDGTRLSIL.

This clonotype was observed at least ten times. This chain joins TRBV4-1 and TRBJ1-1; D gene ambiguous. CDR1 MGHRA and CDR2 YSYEKL come from the germline V gene. This CDR3 comprises 14 residues. V was clipped by 4 bases and J by 4 bases, with 13 bases between them. CDR3 in amino acids: CASSPISSTTEAFF. Written as DNA, the CDR3 is TGCGCCAGCAGCCCCATCTCGAGTACCACTGAAGCTTTCTTT.

This clonotype was seen only a few times. The V call is TRBV4-1, the J call TRBJ2-1; 14 bases map to TRBD2. This CDR3 is 19 amino acids long. After removal of 2 bases from V and 2 bases from J, the junction contained 8 bases not matched to a gene. From germline, CDR1 is MGHRA and CDR2 YSYEKL. The CDR3 DNA reads TGCGCCAGCAGCCAACCGGGACTAGCGGGAGCGGCACCCTACAATGAGCAGTTCTTC. Translated: CASSQPGLAGAAPYNEQFF.

This rearrangement joins TRBV10-3 to TRBJ2-3; D gene uncertain. The germline V gene encodes CDR1 ENHRY and CDR2 SYGVKD. Trimming stripped 3 bases from V and 4 bases from J, with 11 bases between. The CDR3 spans 14 residues. CDR3 in amino acids: CAISDVIAADTQYF. CDR3 sequence (DNA): TGTGCCATCAGTGATGTGATAGCCGCAGATACGCAGTATTTT.

The CDR3 loop reads CASRPLTGSGYGYTF. The DNA for the CDR3 is TGTGCCAGCAGACCCCTGACAGGGTCTGGCTATGGCTACACCTTC. The chain combines TRBV6-1 with TRBJ1-2, with TRBD1 identical over 7 bases. Per the germline V gene, CDR1 is MNHNS and CDR2 is SASEGT. This CDR3 contains 15 residues. With V trimmed by 6 bases and J by 4 bases, 11 bases remained unmatched.

This clonotype was seen a few times. The rearrangement uses TRBV6-1 and TRBJ1-1; D not resolved. Germline V gives CDR1 MNHNS, CDR2 SASEGT. The CDR3 runs to 12 residues. Trimming pared 6 bases from V and 11 bases from J, leaving 16 bases between. The CDR3 DNA follows: TGTGCCAGCAGGATGGCGGCTTTCGGGGCTTTCTTT. This translates into CASRMAAFGAFF.

V gene TRBV7-9 combines with J gene TRBJ2-3; D is unclear. V shed 1 base and J shed 2 bases, with 16 bases lying between them. The CDR3 is made up of 17 amino acids. CDR1 is SEHNR and CDR2 is FQNEAQ in the germline V gene (reference sequence). The CDR3 region has the DNA TGTGCCAGCAGCTTAGGGGCTGGAGCCGCTCACACAGATACGCAGTATTTT. It is translated as CASSLGAGAAHTDTQYF.

Many counts were recorded for this clonotype. J is TRBJ2-7 and V is TRBV11-3, with 7 bases fitting TRBD1. The CDR3 is 15 residues long. V lost 0 bases to trimming and J lost 2 bases; unmatched junction nucleotides: 4. In germline, CDR1 is SGHNT, CDR2 YENEEA. The CDR3 sequence is CASSLEDRSAYEQYF. The CDR3 DNA sequence: TGTGCCAGCAGCTTAGAGGACAGGTCCGCCTACGAGCAGTACTTC.

This clonotype turned up a few times. The rearrangement uses TRBV11-2 and TRBJ2-2; 10 nucleotides agree with TRBD2. The germline CDR1 and CDR2 sequences are SGHAT and FQNNGV. The ends lost 4 bases at V and 2 bases at J; junction bases unmatched: 7. There are 17 residues in the CDR3. The CDR3 protein is CASSSSVAGGNTGELFF. CDR3 sequence (DNA): TGTGCCAGCAGCTCATCCGTAGCGGGGGGTAACACCGGGGAGCTGTTTTTT.

This clonotype showed up just a few times. The chain joins TRBV2 to TRBJ2-1; perhaps TRBD2 as D (5 bases). CDR1 SNHLY and CDR2 FYNNEI come from the germline V gene. Trimming stripped 1 base from V and 10 bases from J, with 11 bases between. This CDR3 is built from 13 residues. The CDR3 DNA follows: TGTGCCAGCAGTGAAGTCCCTGGGGAGGAGCAGTTCTTC. Translating it yields CASSEVPGEEQFF.

The chain couples TRBV12-3 or TRBV12-4 to TRBJ2-1; a weak D match, TRBD1 (6 bases). Trimming pared 6 bases from V and 3 bases from J, leaving 15 bases between. There are 15 residues in the CDR3. This CDR3 is CASRFGTSYYNEQFF. CDR3 nucleotides: TGTGCCAGCAGGTTCGGGACATCCTACTACAATGAGCAGTTCTTC.

The chain has TRBV20-1 and TRBJ1-1, with D hard to call. This CDR3 is 11 amino acids long. From germline, CDR1 is DFQATT and CDR2 SNEGSKA (reference sequence). Trimming took 4 bases from V and 6 from J, leaving 9 bases between them. The CDR3 bases are TGCAGTGCTACTCGGTGGGCTGAAGCTTTCTTT. Translating it yields CSATRWAEAFF.

This clonotype was seen a few times. The J gene is TRBJ2-3, the V gene TRBV9; the match to TRBD2 covers 9 bases. V shed 4 bases and J 0 bases; nucleotides not matched to a gene: 12. Germline values: CDR1 SGDLS, CDR2 YYNGEE. The CDR3 has 18 amino acids. CDR3 amino acids: CASSPPRRTSVSTDTQYF. The CDR3 nucleotides are TGTGCCAGCAGCCCACCCCGCAGGACTAGCGTAAGCACAGATACGCAGTATTTT.

This chain connects TRBV6-2 or TRBV6-3 to TRBJ2-3; D gene ambiguous. From germline, CDR1 is MNHEY and CDR2 SVGEGT. The CDR3 runs to 13 residues. Trimming left V 6 bases short and J 5 bases short, with 12 bases between. The CDR3 region is CASSRLKRDTQYF. The CDR3 nucleotides read TGTGCCAGCAGCCGGCTGAAACGAGATACGCAGTATTTT.